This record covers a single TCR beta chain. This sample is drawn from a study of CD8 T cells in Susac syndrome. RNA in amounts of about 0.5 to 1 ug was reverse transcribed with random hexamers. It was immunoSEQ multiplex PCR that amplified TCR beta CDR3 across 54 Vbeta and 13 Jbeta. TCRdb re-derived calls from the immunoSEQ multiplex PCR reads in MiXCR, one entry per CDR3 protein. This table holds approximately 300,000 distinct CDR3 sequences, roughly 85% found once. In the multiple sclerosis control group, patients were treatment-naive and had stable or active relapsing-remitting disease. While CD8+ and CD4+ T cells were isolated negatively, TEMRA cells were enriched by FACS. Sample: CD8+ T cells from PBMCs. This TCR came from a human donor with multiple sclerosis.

As DNA, the CDR3 is TGTGCCAGCAGCTTACTTCCCTTCTCGAGCACTGAAGCTTTCTTT. This sequence encodes CASSLLPFSSTEAFF. The chain carries TRBV7-4 and TRBJ1-1; no reliable D call. Between the trimmed V and J ends, which lost 2 bases and 4 bases, there was a span of 14 bases. The V gene's germline CDR1 is SGHVT and CDR2 SQSDAQ. The CDR3 is made up of 15 amino acids.